The 32 T cell receptor beta chains listed next were all sequenced from one sample in a study of blood T cell repertoires in COVID-19. Clones were sequenced by immunoSEQ multiplex PCR, and TCRdb holds only the in-frame ones, with some missing. Among fewer than 100,000 clones listed, 75% to 90% were seen once. The material sequenced was peripheral blood. Receptors originate from a human donor in a cohort sampled during active COVID-19.

This chain links TRBV5-4 with TRBJ2-5, with D perhaps matching TRBD2 (6 bases). V gave up 3 bases and J gave up 5 bases, with 11 bases separating them. The length of the CDR3 is 13 residues. Looked up from germline, CDR1 is SGHNT and CDR2 is YYREEE (reference sequence). The CDR3 nucleotides read TGTGCCAGCAGCTCCCGACTAGGGGAGACCCAGTACTTC. This translates into CASSSRLGETQYF.

This clone has only a few counts. The chain employs TRBV30 and TRBJ1-4; D may be TRBD1 (6 bases). Deletions cut 2 bases from V and 3 bases from J, with 10 bases between. The CDR3 spans 14 residues. The germline CDR1 and CDR2 sequences are GTSNPN and SVGIG (reference sequence). The CDR3 sequence is CAWSRRGANEKLFF. CDR3 nucleotide sequence: TGTGCCTGGAGTCGCAGGGGAGCTAATGAAAAACTGTTTTTT.

The V call is TRBV19, the J call TRBJ1-2; D gene uncertain. Germline CDR1 is LNHDA and CDR2 is SQIVND (reference sequence). Trimming took off 6 bases at V and 7 bases at J, with 18 bases between the two ends. CDR3 size: 14 residues. The CDR3 DNA reads as TGTGCCAGTAGCGACCCGGCAGGTGCGCGTGGCTACACCTTC. Translating it yields CASSDPAGARGYTF.

This chain joins TRBV5-5 and TRBJ2-1; 9 bases map to TRBD1. CDR1 and CDR2 (germline): SGHKS, YYEKEE (reference sequence). CDR3 length equals 14 residues. After removal of 2 bases from V and 7 bases from J, the junction contained 4 bases not matched to a gene. Written as DNA, the CDR3 is TGTGCCAGCAGCTTTAACAGGGGGCAGAATGAGCAGTTCTTC. Translating gives CASSFNRGQNEQFF.

The rearrangement uses TRBV5-4 and TRBJ2-7, with TRBD1 as a possible D gene (6 bases). The CDR3 is made up of 13 amino acids. V was clipped by 7 bases and J by 6 bases, with 17 bases between them. Germline V CDR1 and CDR2: SGHNT, YYREEE (reference sequence). As DNA, the CDR3 is TGTGCCAGCCCTAAGAGGGGCAGGGGCGAGCAGTACTTC. It codes for CASPKRGRGEQYF. The variable domain in full, completed from reference TRBV5-4 and TRBJ2-7, reads ETGVTQSPTHLIKTRGQQVTLRCSSQSGHNTVSWYQQALGQGPQFIFQYYREEENGRGNFPPRFSGLQFPNYSSELNVNALELDDSALYLCASPKRGRGEQYFGPGTRLTVT.

The chain links TRBV4-2 to TRBJ2-4; 9 bases fit TRBD2. CDR3 length: 18 residues. Trimming cost V 0 bases and J 3 bases; bases outside gene matches: 9. Looked up from germline, CDR1 is LGHNA and CDR2 is YNFKEQ. The CDR3 loop reads CASSQEMGGGVVKNIQYF. For the CDR3, the DNA is TGTGCCAGCAGCCAAGAGATGGGCGGGGGGGTCGTCAAAAACATTCAGTACTTC.

The chain recombines TRBV7-3 with TRBJ2-7, with 11 bases identical to TRBD2. Germline CDR1 is SGHTA and CDR2 is FQGTGA. V was clipped by 5 bases and J by 0 bases; unmatched bases: 3. The CDR3 runs to 15 residues. As DNA, the CDR3 is TGTGCCAGCAGCCCGGGGACTAGCGGCTCCTACGAGCAGTACTTC. Its translation is CASSPGTSGSYEQYF.

This chain joins TRBV18 and TRBJ1-5; 8 bases are shared with TRBD1. V trimming: 6 bases; J trimming: 0 bases; junction bases outside the gene matches: 7. CDR1 is KGHSH, CDR2 LQKENI, per germline. This CDR3 region has 16 residues. The CDR3 protein is CASSPITGGSNQPQHF. For the CDR3, the DNA is TGTGCCAGCTCCCCCATCACAGGGGGTAGCAATCAGCCCCAGCATTTT.

This chain uses TRBV7-6 with TRBJ1-5; TRBD1 is a possible D gene (6 bases). V lost 4 bases to trimming and J lost 7 bases, with 14 bases between them. CDR1 SGHVS and CDR2 FNYEAQ come from the germline V gene. This CDR3 region has 14 residues. CDR3 protein: CASSWGGVGQPQHF. The CDR3 nucleotides are TGTGCCAGCAGCTGGGGGGGCGTGGGCCAGCCCCAGCATTTT.

The chain is built from TRBV5-4 and TRBJ2-3, with TRBD2 matching 11 bases. CDR3 length equals 18 residues. Germline trimming cut 4 bases from V and 2 bases from J; bases unmatched to any gene: 12. Germline CDR1 reads SGHNT; CDR2 reads YYREEE (reference sequence). DNA of the CDR3: TGTGCCAGCAGCCCCCCCCCTCTAGCGGGGGGCCTCACAGATACGCAGTATTTT. Its translation is CASSPPPLAGGLTDTQYF.

This CDR3 is CASRLDRAKGYTF. The CDR3 DNA is TGTGCCAGCAGGTTGGACAGGGCGAAGGGCTACACCTTC. The chain employs TRBV6-5 and TRBJ1-2; 8 nucleotides align to TRBD1. Per the germline V gene, CDR1 is MNHEY and CDR2 is SVGAGI. The CDR3 runs to 13 residues. Trimming at V came to 6 bases and at J to 8 bases, leaving 8 bases not matched to a gene.

The J gene is TRBJ1-6, the V gene TRBV27, with D possibly TRBD1 on 6 matching bases. The V end was cut by 0 bases, the J end by 11 bases, with 23 bases between. Per the germline V gene, CDR1 is MNHEY and CDR2 is SMNVEV (reference sequence). The CDR3 loop spans 18 amino acids. The CDR3 DNA reads as TGTGCCAGCAGTTTATCGATCCGCGGGGGCGCATTAAGGACACCCCTCCACTTT. Translated: CASSLSIRGGALRTPLHF.

The rearrangement joins TRBV2 to TRBJ2-2, with D tentatively TRBD1 (5 bases). CDR3 length: 13 residues. Germline V gene lookup returns CDR1 SNHLY and CDR2 FYNNEI. V lost 4 bases to trimming and J lost 8 bases, with 11 bases between them. CDR3 sequence (DNA): TGTGCCAGCAGTGGAAGGGGCAGGGGGGAGCTGTTTTTT. Its protein is CASSGRGRGELFF.

The V and J genes are TRBV4-1 and TRBJ2-2; D is possibly TRBD2 (5 bases). The CDR3 extends over 15 amino acids. V was clipped by 4 bases and J by 0 bases, with 9 bases between them. CDR1 and CDR2 from the germline V gene are MGHRA and YSYEKL. CDR3 amino acids: CASSLASPNTGELFF. CDR3 sequence (DNA): TGCGCCAGCAGCCTAGCGTCCCCGAACACCGGGGAGCTGTTTTTT.

The rearrangement joins TRBV18 to TRBJ1-2, with TRBD1 matching 8 bases. Per the germline V gene, CDR1 is KGHSH and CDR2 is LQKENI. The CDR3 contains 14 residues. Trimming cost V 5 bases and J 4 bases; bases outside gene matches: 6. CDR3 sequence reads: CASSGQGSSYGYTF. The CDR3 region has the DNA TGTGCCAGCTCAGGACAGGGCTCGTCCTATGGCTACACCTTC.

The chain combines TRBV11-3 with TRBJ2-2; TRBD1 might be the D (6 bases). The CDR3 runs 14 residues. Looked up from germline, CDR1 is SGHNT and CDR2 is YENEEA. The ends were cut back, 5 bases at V and 6 bases at J, with 13 bases in the middle. The CDR3, as DNA: TGTGCCAGCAGCATACAGGGAATAGCCGGGGAGCTGTTTTTT. Protein sequence: CASSIQGIAGELFF.

The chain has TRBV7-8 and TRBJ1-6; 9 bases map to TRBD1. The junction had 3 bases not matched to a gene; V was cut back by 3 bases and J by 3 bases. The CDR3 loop spans 16 amino acids. The germline V gene has CDR1 SGHVS and CDR2 FQNEAQ. The CDR3 nucleotides read TGTGCCAGCAGCTTGGGACAGGGAAACTATAATTCACCCCTCCACTTT. Residues: CASSLGQGNYNSPLHF. The full variable domain, with the rest looked up from reference TRBV7-8 and TRBJ1-6, is GAGVSQSPRYKVAKRGQDVALRCDPISGHVSLFWYQQALGQGPEFLTYFQNEAQLDKSGLPSDRFFAERPEGSVSTLKIQRTQQEDSAVYLCASSLGQGNYNSPLHFGNGTRLTVT.

The chain employs TRBV5-4 and TRBJ1-4; tentative D call: TRBD1 (6 bases). The CDR3 contains 13 residues. V shed 1 base and J shed 8 bases, with 9 bases lying between them. The germline CDR1 and CDR2 sequences are SGHNT and YYREEE (reference sequence). DNA for the CDR3: TGTGCCAGCAGCTTGAAGGGGGAGGAAAAACTGTTTTTT. The encoded protein is CASSLKGEEKLFF. The full variable domain, its missing parts supplied by reference TRBV5-4 and TRBJ1-4, is ETGVTQSPTHLIKTRGQQVTLRCSSQSGHNTVSWYQQALGQGPQFIFQYYREEENGRGNFPPRFSGLQFPNYSSELNVNALELDDSALYLCASSLKGEEKLFFGSGTQLSVL.

The gene calls are TRBV12-3 or TRBV12-4 and TRBJ1-1; tentative D call: TRBD1 (5 bases). The ends were cut back, 7 bases at V and 9 bases at J, with 15 bases in the middle. The CDR3 extends over 12 amino acids. The DNA of the CDR3 is TGTGCCAGCACCGGGGACCGGGGGAAAGCTTTCTTT. Protein: CASTGDRGKAFF.

This clone has a single count. In DNA form, the CDR3 reads TGTGCCAGCAGTCCAGGACAGGGGGAACCCTCCTACAATGAGCAGTTCTTC. Translation gives CASSPGQGEPSYNEQFF. The chain employs TRBV11-3 and TRBJ2-1; 10 bases line up with TRBD1. Germline CDR1 SGHNT, CDR2 YENEEA. J lost 0 bases, V lost 6 bases, and 8 bases had no gene match. This CDR3 has 17 residues.

This clone has just one count. The chain couples TRBV3-1 (or the pseudogene TRBV3-2) to TRBJ2-3; the match to TRBD2 covers 12 bases. The CDR3 extends over 16 amino acids. Trimming took 5 bases from V and 4 from J; bases not matched to a gene: 7. CDR1 is LGHDT and CDR2 is YNNKEL in the germline V gene (reference sequence). CDR3 loop: CASSARTSGASDTQYF. The CDR3 DNA follows: TGTGCCAGCAGCGCCCGGACTAGCGGGGCCTCAGATACGCAGTATTTT.

The V and J genes are TRBV18 and TRBJ1-2; no clear D. The germline CDR1 and CDR2 sequences are KGHSH and LQKENI. The germline V and J ends were trimmed by 1 base and 7 bases, with 10 bases remaining between them. CDR3 length: 13 amino acids. The CDR3 DNA reads as TGTGCCAGCTCACCACGGTCAGACACTGGCTACACCTTC. This gives the protein CASSPRSDTGYTF.

This chain joins TRBV27 and TRBJ2-3; 10 nucleotides line up with TRBD2. With V trimmed by 0 bases and J by 2 bases, 8 bases remained unmatched. The CDR3 is 18 residues long. Germline CDR1 MNHEY, CDR2 SMNVEV (reference sequence). The CDR3 DNA reads as TGTGCCAGCAGTTTATCCCTAGAGCGGGGGGGAGACACAGATACGCAGTATTTT. This sequence encodes CASSLSLERGGDTDTQYF.

The chain combines TRBV6-6 with TRBJ2-1, with D perhaps matching TRBD1 (6 bases). The germline gives CDR1 MNHNY, CDR2 SVGAGI (reference sequence). Trimming cost V 0 bases and J 6 bases, with 12 bases left between them. The CDR3 has 15 amino acids. The CDR3 region has the DNA TGTGCCAGCAGTTACTCGGGACACTACGGCAATGAGCAGTTCTTC. Translating gives CASSYSGHYGNEQFF.

The rearrangement links TRBV6-5 to TRBJ2-5; 12 positions match TRBD1. CDR1 MNHEY and CDR2 SVGAGI come from the germline V gene. The V and J ends lost 6 bases and 4 bases, in that order; junction bases with no gene match: 6. This CDR3 contains 15 residues. The CDR3 DNA follows: TGTGCCAGCAGAGATTGGGGACAGGGGGCAGAGACCCAGTACTTC. It codes for CASRDWGQGAETQYF.

This clone was seen just once. The chain carries TRBV4-1 and TRBJ2-7; a possible D gene is TRBD1 (6 bases). This CDR3 comprises 15 residues. Trimming removed 6 bases from V and 2 bases from J, with 17 bases in between. Germline V gene data show CDR1 as MGHRA and CDR2 as YSYEKL. The CDR3 DNA sequence: TGCGCCAGCAGGAAAAATTGGGACAAAGCCTACGAGCAGTACTTC. Protein product: CASRKNWDKAYEQYF.

This clone was seen a few times. The rearrangement uses TRBV2 and TRBJ2-1, with TRBD1 matching 9 bases. The CDR3 extends over 14 amino acids. V trimming: 8 bases; J trimming: 5 bases; junction bases outside the gene matches: 7. CDR1 is SNHLY and CDR2 is FYNNEI in the germline V gene. The CDR3 region has the DNA TGTGCCAGCGTTGCGACAGGGGGGGACAATGAGCAGTTCTTC. Its translation: CASVATGGDNEQFF.

CDR3 bases: TGTGCCAGCAGCGGGCGGGCCTTAAACATTCAGTACTTC. It specifies CASSGRALNIQYF. The V call is TRBV14, the J call TRBJ2-4; TRBD2 is a possible D gene (5 bases). The CDR3 is 13 amino acids. V was trimmed by 5 bases and J by 6 bases, leaving 11 bases between them. CDR1 SGHDN and CDR2 FVKESK come from the germline V gene.

The chain uses TRBV9 and TRBJ2-1; 9 nucleotides line up with TRBD2. The CDR3 spans 17 residues. Unmatched junction bases numbered 11, after V lost 0 bases and J lost 7 bases. CDR1 and CDR2 (germline): SGDLS, YYNGEE. The CDR3: CASSVGPISGGWNEQFF. DNA for the CDR3: TGTGCCAGCAGCGTAGGTCCGATTAGCGGGGGCTGGAATGAGCAGTTCTTC.

This clone occurred a few times. The chain combines TRBV11-2 with TRBJ2-7; D remains ambiguous. Germline CDR1 is SGHAT and CDR2 is FQNNGV. The CDR3 runs 14 residues. The germline V and J ends were trimmed by 0 bases and 7 bases, with 13 bases remaining between them. The CDR3 loop is CASSLDRLAVEQYF. In nucleotides, the CDR3 is TGTGCCAGCAGCTTAGATCGATTGGCTGTGGAGCAGTACTTC.

The chain couples TRBV5-1 to TRBJ1-4; 7 bases map to TRBD1. Germline values: CDR1 SGHRS, CDR2 YFSETQ. The CDR3 is made up of 15 amino acids. The junction had 8 bases not matched to a gene; V was cut back by 7 bases and J by 2 bases. DNA for the CDR3: TGCGCCAGCCGGGAGCAGGGGGAGACTAATGAAAAACTGTTTTTT. It encodes CASREQGETNEKLFF.

The rearrangement links TRBV30 to TRBJ1-6; D may be TRBD1 (5 bases). Trimming took off 4 bases at V and 8 bases at J, with 12 bases between the two ends. CDR1 is GTSNPN and CDR2 is SVGIG in the germline V gene (reference sequence). The CDR3 loop spans 13 amino acids. The CDR3 here is CAWNGARDSPLHF. For the CDR3, the DNA is TGTGCCTGGAACGGCGCCAGGGATTCACCCCTCCACTTT.